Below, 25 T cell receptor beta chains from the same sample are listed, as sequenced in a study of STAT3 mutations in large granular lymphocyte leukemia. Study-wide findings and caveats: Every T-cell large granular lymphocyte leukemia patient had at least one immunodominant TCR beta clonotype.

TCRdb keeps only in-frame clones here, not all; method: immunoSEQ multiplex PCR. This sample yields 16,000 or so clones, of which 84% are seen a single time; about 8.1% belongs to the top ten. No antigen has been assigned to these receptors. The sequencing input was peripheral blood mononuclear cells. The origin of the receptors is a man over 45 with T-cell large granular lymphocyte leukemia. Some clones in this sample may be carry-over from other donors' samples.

The CDR3, as DNA: TGTGCCTGGACCTTAGGGATCGGGGGAGCCACAGATACGCAGTATTTT. This sequence encodes CAWTLGIGGATDTQYF. This chain uses TRBV30 with TRBJ2-3; D may be TRBD2 (6 bases). CDR3 length: 16 residues. Germline assignment: CDR1 GTSNPN and CDR2 SVGIG (reference sequence). Trimming removed 4 bases at V and 2 bases at J, with 19 bases between. The full variable domain, completed using reference TRBV30 and TRBJ2-3, is SQTIHQWPATLVQPVGSPLSLECTVEGTSNPNLYWYRQAAGRGLQLLFYSVGIGQISSEVPQNLSASRPQDRQFILSSKKLLLSDSGFYLCAWTLGIGGATDTQYFGPGTRLTVL.

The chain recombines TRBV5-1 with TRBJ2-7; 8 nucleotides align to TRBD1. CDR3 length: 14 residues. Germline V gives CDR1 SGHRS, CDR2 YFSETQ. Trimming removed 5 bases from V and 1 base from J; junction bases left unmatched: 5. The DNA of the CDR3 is TGCGCCAGCAGACAGGGACAGGATTCCTACGAGCAGTACTTC. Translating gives CASRQGQDSYEQYF.

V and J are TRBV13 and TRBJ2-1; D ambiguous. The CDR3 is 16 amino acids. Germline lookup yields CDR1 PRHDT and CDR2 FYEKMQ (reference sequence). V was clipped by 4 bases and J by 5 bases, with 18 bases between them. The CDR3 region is CASSSPLWALDNEQFF. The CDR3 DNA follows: TGTGCCAGCAGCTCCCCCCTTTGGGCTCTAGACAATGAGCAGTTCTTC.

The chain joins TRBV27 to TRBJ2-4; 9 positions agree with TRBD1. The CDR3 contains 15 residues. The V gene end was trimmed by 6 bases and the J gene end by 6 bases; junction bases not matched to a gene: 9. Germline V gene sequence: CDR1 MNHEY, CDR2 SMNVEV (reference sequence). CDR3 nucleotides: TGTGCCAGCAGCACCCGACAGGGGGTGAGAAACATTCAGTACTTC. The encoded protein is CASSTRQGVRNIQYF.

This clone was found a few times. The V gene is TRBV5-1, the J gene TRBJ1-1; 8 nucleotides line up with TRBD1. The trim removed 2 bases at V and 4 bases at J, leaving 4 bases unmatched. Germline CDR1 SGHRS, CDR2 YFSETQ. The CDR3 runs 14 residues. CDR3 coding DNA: TGCGCCAGCAGCTTAGGACAGGGACGCACTGAAGCTTTCTTT. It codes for CASSLGQGRTEAFF.

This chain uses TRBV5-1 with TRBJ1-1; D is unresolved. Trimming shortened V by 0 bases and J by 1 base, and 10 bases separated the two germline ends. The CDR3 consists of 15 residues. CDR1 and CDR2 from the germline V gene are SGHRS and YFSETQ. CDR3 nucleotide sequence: TGCGCCAGCAGCTTGGGGAATTCAGGGAACACTGAAGCTTTCTTT. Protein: CASSLGNSGNTEAFF.

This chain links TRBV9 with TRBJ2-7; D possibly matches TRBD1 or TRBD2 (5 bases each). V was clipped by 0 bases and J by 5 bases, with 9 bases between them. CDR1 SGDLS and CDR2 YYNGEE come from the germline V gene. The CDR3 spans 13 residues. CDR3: CASSVGGLDEQYF. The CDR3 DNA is TGTGCCAGCAGCGTAGGGGGGTTAGACGAGCAGTACTTC.

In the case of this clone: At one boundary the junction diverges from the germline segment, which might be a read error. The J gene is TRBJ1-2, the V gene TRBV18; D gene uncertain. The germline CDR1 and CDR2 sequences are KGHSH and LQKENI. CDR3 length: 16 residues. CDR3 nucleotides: TGTGCCAGCTCCCCACGGCAAAACGACATTTACTATGGCTACACCTTC. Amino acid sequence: CASSPRQNDIYYGYTF.

CDR3 in DNA: TGTGCCAGCAGGCCCTCCTGGCAAGAGACCCAGTACTTC. It translates to CASRPSWQETQYF. The rearrangement joins TRBV2 to TRBJ2-5; D uncertain. The CDR3 is 13 amino acids. The V gene's germline CDR1 is SNHLY and CDR2 FYNNEI. The V and J ends lost 6 bases and 2 bases respectively, with 10 bases between them.

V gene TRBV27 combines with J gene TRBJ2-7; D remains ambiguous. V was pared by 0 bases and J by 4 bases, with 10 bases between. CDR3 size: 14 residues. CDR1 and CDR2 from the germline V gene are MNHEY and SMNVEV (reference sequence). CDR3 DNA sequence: TGTGCCAGCAGTTTATCGCGCGCCCTGTACGAGCAGTACTTC. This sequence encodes CASSLSRALYEQYF.

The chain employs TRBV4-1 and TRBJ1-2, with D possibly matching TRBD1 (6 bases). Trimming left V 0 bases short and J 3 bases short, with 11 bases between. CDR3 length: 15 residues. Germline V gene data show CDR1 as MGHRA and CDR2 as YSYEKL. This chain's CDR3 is CASSQDGRGYYGYTF. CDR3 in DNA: TGCGCCAGCAGCCAAGATGGGAGGGGGTACTATGGCTACACCTTC.

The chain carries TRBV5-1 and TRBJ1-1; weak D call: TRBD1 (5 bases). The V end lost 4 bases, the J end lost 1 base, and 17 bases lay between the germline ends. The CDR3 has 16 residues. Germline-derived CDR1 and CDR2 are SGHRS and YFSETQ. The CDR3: CASSRNPGTTNTEAFF. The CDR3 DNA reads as TGCGCCAGCAGCCGTAACCCAGGGACCACGAACACTGAAGCTTTCTTT.

The DNA of the CDR3 is TGTGCCAGCAGTTTACCCCTCATATACGAGCAGTACTTC. This codes for CASSLPLIYEQYF. The genes are TRBV28 and TRBJ2-7; D gene unclear. This CDR3 comprises 13 residues. Trimming took 2 bases from V and 4 from J, leaving 9 bases between them. Germline V lookup: CDR1 MDHEN, CDR2 SYDVKM.

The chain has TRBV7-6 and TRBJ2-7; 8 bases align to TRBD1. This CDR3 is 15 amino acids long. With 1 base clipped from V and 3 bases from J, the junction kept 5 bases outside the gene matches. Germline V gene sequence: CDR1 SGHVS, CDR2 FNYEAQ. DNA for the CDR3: TGTGCCAGCAGCTTAGAATGGACAGGGAGCTACGAGCAGTACTTC. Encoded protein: CASSLEWTGSYEQYF.

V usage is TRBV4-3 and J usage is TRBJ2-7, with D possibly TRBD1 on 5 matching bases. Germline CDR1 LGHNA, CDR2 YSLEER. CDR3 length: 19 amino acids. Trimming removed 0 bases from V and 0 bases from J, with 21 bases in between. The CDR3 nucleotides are TGCGCCAGCAGCCAAGATCACCCGTTGGGGCTTGTTGGCTCCTACGAGCAGTACTTC. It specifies CASSQDHPLGLVGSYEQYF.

The CDR3 bases are TGTGCCAGCTCATTAATTAGGGACACTGAAGCTTTCTTT. Translation: CASSLIRDTEAFF. The chain links TRBV18 to TRBJ1-1; D remains unclear. Germline CDR1 and CDR2: KGHSH and LQKENI. V lost 5 bases and J 3 bases, leaving 10 bases between the germline ends. This CDR3 has 13 amino acids.

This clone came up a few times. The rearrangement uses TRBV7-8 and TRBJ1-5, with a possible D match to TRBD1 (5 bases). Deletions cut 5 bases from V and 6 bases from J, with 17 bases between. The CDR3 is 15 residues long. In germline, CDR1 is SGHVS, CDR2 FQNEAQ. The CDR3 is CASSLEGRGVQPQHF. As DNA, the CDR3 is TGTGCCAGCAGCCTTGAGGGACGGGGGGTTCAGCCCCAGCATTTT. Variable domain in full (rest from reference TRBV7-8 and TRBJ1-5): GAGVSQSPRYKVAKRGQDVALRCDPISGHVSLFWYQQALGQGPEFLTYFQNEAQLDKSGLPSDRFFAERPEGSVSTLKIQRTQQEDSAVYLCASSLEGRGVQPQHFGDGTRLSIL.

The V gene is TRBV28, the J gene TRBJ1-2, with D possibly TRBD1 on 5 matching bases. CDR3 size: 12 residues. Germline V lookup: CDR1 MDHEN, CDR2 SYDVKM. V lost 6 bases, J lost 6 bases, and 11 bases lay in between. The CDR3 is CASSPMGDGYTF. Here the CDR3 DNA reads TGTGCCAGCAGCCCAATGGGGGATGGCTACACCTTC.

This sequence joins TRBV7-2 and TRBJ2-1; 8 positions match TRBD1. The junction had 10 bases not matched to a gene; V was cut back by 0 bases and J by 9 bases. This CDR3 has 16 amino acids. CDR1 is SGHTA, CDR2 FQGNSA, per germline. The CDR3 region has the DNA TGTGCCAGCAGCTTAGCGTGGACAGGGAGGTTCGGTGAGCAGTTCTTC. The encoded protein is CASSLAWTGRFGEQFF. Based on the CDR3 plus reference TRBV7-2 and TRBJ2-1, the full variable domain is GAGVSQSPSNKVTEKGKDVELRCDPISGHTALYWYRQSLGQGLEFLIYFQGNSAPDKSGLPSDRFSAERTGGSVSTLTIQRTQQEDSAVYLCASSLAWTGRFGEQFFGPGTRLTVL.

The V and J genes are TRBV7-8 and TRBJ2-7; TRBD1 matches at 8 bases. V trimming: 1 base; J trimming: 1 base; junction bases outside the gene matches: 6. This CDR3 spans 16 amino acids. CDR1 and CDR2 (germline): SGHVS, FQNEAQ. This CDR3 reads CASSLDPGTGSYEQYF. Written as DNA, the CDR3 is TGTGCCAGCAGCTTAGATCCCGGGACAGGTTCCTACGAGCAGTACTTC. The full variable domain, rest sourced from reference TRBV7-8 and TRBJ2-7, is GAGVSQSPRYKVAKRGQDVALRCDPISGHVSLFWYQQALGQGPEFLTYFQNEAQLDKSGLPSDRFFAERPEGSVSTLKIQRTQQEDSAVYLCASSLDPGTGSYEQYFGPGTRLTVT.

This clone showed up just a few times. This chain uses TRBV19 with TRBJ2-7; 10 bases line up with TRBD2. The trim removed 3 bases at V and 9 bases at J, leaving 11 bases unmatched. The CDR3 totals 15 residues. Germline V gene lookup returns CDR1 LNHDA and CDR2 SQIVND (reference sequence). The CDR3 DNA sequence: TGTGCCAGTAGTATGTATGCGGCTAGCGGGAGCAGGCAGTACTTC. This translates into CASSMYAASGSRQYF.

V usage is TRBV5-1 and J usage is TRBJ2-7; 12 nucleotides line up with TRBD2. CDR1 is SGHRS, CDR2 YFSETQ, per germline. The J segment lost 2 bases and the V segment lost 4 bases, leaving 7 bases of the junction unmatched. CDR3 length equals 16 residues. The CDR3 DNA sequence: TGCGCCAGCAGCGGAGGACTAGCGGGATCGGCCTACGAGCAGTACTTC. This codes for CASSGGLAGSAYEQYF.

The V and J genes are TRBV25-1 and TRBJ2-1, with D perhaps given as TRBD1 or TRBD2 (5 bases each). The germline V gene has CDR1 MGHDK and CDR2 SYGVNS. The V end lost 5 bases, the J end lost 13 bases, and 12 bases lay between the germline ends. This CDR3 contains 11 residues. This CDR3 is CASSSGAGQFF. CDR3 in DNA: TGTGCCAGCAGTTCCGGGGCCGGACAGTTCTTC.

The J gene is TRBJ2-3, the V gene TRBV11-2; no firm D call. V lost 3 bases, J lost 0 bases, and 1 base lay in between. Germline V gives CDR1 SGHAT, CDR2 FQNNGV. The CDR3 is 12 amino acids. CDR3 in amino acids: CASSFSTDTQYF. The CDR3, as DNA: TGTGCCAGCAGCTTTAGCACAGATACGCAGTATTTT.

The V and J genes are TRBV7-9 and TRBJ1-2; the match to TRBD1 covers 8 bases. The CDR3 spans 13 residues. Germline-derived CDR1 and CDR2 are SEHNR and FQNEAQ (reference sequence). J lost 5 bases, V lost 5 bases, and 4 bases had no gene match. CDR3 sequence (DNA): TGTGCCAGCAGCCGGACAGGGATTTATGGCTACACCTTC. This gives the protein CASSRTGIYGYTF. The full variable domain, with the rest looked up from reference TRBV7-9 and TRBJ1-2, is DTGVSQNPRHKITKRGQNVTFRCDPISEHNRLYWYRQTLGQGPEFLTYFQNEAQLEKSRLLSDRFSAERPKGSFSTLEIQRTEQGDSAMYLCASSRTGIYGYTFGSGTRLTVV.